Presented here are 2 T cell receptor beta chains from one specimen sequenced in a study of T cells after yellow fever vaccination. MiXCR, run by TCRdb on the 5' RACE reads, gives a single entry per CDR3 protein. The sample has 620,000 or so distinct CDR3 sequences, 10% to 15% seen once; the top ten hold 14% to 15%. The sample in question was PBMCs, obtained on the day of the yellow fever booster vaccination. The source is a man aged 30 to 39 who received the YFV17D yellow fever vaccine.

The CDR3 coding sequence is TGTGCCAGCAGTTTAGAACAGGCGGCTGGAAACACCATATATTTT. It is translated as CASSLEQAAGNTIYF. The chain carries TRBV12-3 or TRBV12-4 and TRBJ1-3, with TRBD1 as a possible D gene (5 bases). Deletions cut 1 base from V and 2 bases from J, with 9 bases between. The CDR3 totals 15 residues.

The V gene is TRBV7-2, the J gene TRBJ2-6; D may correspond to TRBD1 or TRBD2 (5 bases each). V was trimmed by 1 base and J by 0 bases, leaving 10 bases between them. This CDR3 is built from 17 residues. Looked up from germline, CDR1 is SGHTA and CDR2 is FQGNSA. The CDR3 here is CASSLVATDSGANVLTF. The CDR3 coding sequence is TGTGCCAGCAGCTTAGTAGCGACAGACTCTGGGGCCAACGTCCTGACTTTC.